The 30 T cell receptor beta chains below come from one sample, sequenced in a study of identifying expanded T cells in peripheral blood. Assay used: immunoSEQ multiplex PCR; TCRdb lists only in-frame clones, some missing. The table includes roughly 120,000 clones, roughly nine tenths detected once. The sequenced material came from blood. Receptors originate from a person between 18 and 70 years old in good health.

This clone was detected only once. The rearrangement links TRBV1 to TRBJ1-1. TRBV1 is designated a pseudogene. The CDR3 totals 15 residues. CDR3 coding DNA: TGCACCAGCAGCCAAGGATCTCGGAGGGGGACTGAAGCTTTCTTT. This translates into CTSSQGSRRGTEAFF.

CDR3 DNA: TGTGCCATCAGTGAGTCCGTCGGAGTCTCTGGGGCCAACGTCCTGACTTTC. This translates into CAISESVGVSGANVLTF. The chain recombines TRBV10-3 with TRBJ2-6; D remains unclear. The CDR3 consists of 17 residues. Germline CDR1 and CDR2: ENHRY and SYGVKD. Trimming took 0 bases from V and 0 from J, leaving 9 bases between them.

V is TRBV18 and J is TRBJ2-5, with 12 bases fitting TRBD2. The ends lost 3 bases at V and 1 base at J; junction bases unmatched: 6. Germline V CDR1 and CDR2: KGHSH, LQKENI. CDR3 length: 17 amino acids. In nucleotides, the CDR3 is TGTGCCAGCTCACCTTCCCTAGCGGGAGGGCCCCAAGAGACCCAGTACTTC. Protein product: CASSPSLAGGPQETQYF. Supplemented by reference TRBV18 and TRBJ2-5, the full variable domain reads NAGVMQNPRHLVRRRGQEARLRCSPMKGHSHVYWYRQLPEEGLKFMVYLQKENIIDESGMPKERFSAEFPKEGPSILRIQQVVRGDSAAYFCASSPSLAGGPQETQYFGPGTRLLVL.

The chain is built from TRBV6-7 and TRBJ2-6; TRBD2 aligns across 9 bases. TRBV6-7 is an ORF, with its function uncertain. V trimming: 5 bases; J trimming: 2 bases; junction bases outside the gene matches: 10. The CDR3 is 18 amino acids. The CDR3 loop reads CASSTAERGGAGANVLTF. The CDR3 DNA reads TGTGCCAGCAGTACCGCCGAGCGCGGGGGGGCTGGGGCCAACGTCCTGACTTTC.

V gene TRBV6-1 combines with J gene TRBJ1-1; 7 bases align to TRBD1. V lost 7 bases, J lost 4 bases, and 12 bases stayed unmatched. The CDR3 extends over 15 amino acids. The germline CDR1 and CDR2 sequences are MNHNS and SASEGT. CDR3: CASIRREGAGTEAFF. The CDR3 DNA sequence: TGTGCCAGCATCAGAAGGGAGGGGGCGGGCACTGAAGCTTTCTTT.

The chain has TRBV19 and TRBJ2-6; maybe TRBD2 (5 bases). Germline loops: CDR1 LNHDA, CDR2 SQIVND (reference sequence). The CDR3 covers 14 residues. Trimming cost V 4 bases and J 3 bases, with 7 bases left between them. The CDR3 DNA is TGTGCCAGTAGTACGGGGTTTGGGGCCAACGTCCTGACTTTC. Amino acids: CASSTGFGANVLTF.

This chain connects TRBV14 to TRBJ2-7; 7 nucleotides match TRBD1. The CDR3 covers 15 residues. CDR1 is SGHDN, CDR2 FVKESK, per germline. Trimming took 2 bases from V and 5 from J; bases not matched to a gene: 9. CDR3 in DNA: TGTGCCAGCAGCCAAACTTACAGGGGAACCAACGAGCAGTACTTC. As protein: CASSQTYRGTNEQYF.

This chain connects TRBV5-1 to TRBJ2-5, with TRBD2 matching 12 bases. J gave up 1 base and V 7 bases, and 5 bases lay outside the gene matches. The CDR3 spans 15 residues. Germline V CDR1 and CDR2: SGHRS, YFSETQ. CDR3 sequence: CASCLAGGIQETQYF. The CDR3 nucleotides are TGCGCCAGCTGCCTAGCGGGAGGGATCCAAGAGACCCAGTACTTC.

The chain couples TRBV2 to TRBJ2-3; a weak D match, TRBD2 (6 bases). The V end lost 5 bases, the J end lost 0 bases, and 15 bases lay between the germline ends. The CDR3 spans 16 residues. CDR1 SNHLY and CDR2 FYNNEI come from the germline V gene. The CDR3 coding sequence is TGTGCCAGCAGTCTCCGGGACTTACCTAGCACAGATACGCAGTATTTT. This sequence encodes CASSLRDLPSTDTQYF.

The rearrangement uses TRBV5-4 and TRBJ1-4; D is ambiguous. V lost 2 bases, J lost 7 bases, and 12 bases lay in between. The germline gives CDR1 SGHNT, CDR2 YYREEE (reference sequence). This CDR3 has 14 amino acids. CDR3 residues: CASSLGGPSEKLFF. As DNA, the CDR3 is TGTGCCAGCAGCTTAGGAGGGCCAAGTGAAAAACTGTTTTTT. Combining the CDR3 with reference TRBV5-4 and TRBJ1-4 gives the whole variable domain ETGVTQSPTHLIKTRGQQVTLRCSSQSGHNTVSWYQQALGQGPQFIFQYYREEENGRGNFPPRFSGLQFPNYSSELNVNALELDDSALYLCASSLGGPSEKLFFGSGTQLSVL.

The chain employs TRBV2 and TRBJ1-1; a possible D gene is TRBD1 (6 bases). V was cut by 8 bases and J by 3 bases, with 13 bases left in between. This CDR3 is 13 amino acids long. Germline CDR1 is SNHLY and CDR2 is FYNNEI. Here the CDR3 DNA reads TGTGCCAGCTCTACTGAGGGGGACACTGAAGCTTTCTTT. This translates into CASSTEGDTEAFF.

CDR3 amino acids: CASSLGGNSNEQYF. CDR3 sequence (DNA): TGTGCCAGCAGTTTAGGGGGGAATTCCAACGAGCAGTACTTC. V is TRBV28 and J is TRBJ2-7, with a weak D call TRBD2 (6 bases). The CDR3 spans 14 residues. Between the trimmed V and J ends, which lost 2 bases and 5 bases, there was a span of 13 bases. The germline V gene encodes CDR1 MDHEN and CDR2 SYDVKM.

The chain carries TRBV15 and TRBJ2-7; D is perhaps TRBD2 (6 bases). The CDR3 is made up of 15 amino acids. Trimming removed 0 bases at V and 6 bases at J, with 15 bases between. Germline V CDR1 and CDR2: LNHNV, YYDKDF (reference sequence). The CDR3 sequence is CATSRDVAQGGEQYF. The DNA of the CDR3 is TGTGCCACCAGCAGAGATGTAGCCCAGGGAGGCGAGCAGTACTTC.

This clone has just one count. The chain recombines TRBV27 with TRBJ2-2; 11 positions agree with TRBD2. CDR3 length equals 16 residues. From germline, CDR1 is MNHEY and CDR2 SMNVEV (reference sequence). With V trimmed by 5 bases and J by 2 bases, 4 bases remained unmatched. CDR3 nucleotides: TGTGCCAGCAGTCGCGGGACTAGCGGAAACACCGGGGAGCTGTTTTTT. Amino acids: CASSRGTSGNTGELFF.

This chain joins TRBV11-2 and TRBJ2-5, with D perhaps TRBD2 (5 bases). V lost 5 bases and J 4 bases, leaving 14 bases between the germline ends. Looked up from germline, CDR1 is SGHAT and CDR2 is FQNNGV. The CDR3 contains 14 residues. The CDR3: CASSRGRFGETQYF. DNA of the CDR3: TGTGCCAGCAGCCGGGGTCGGTTTGGAGAGACCCAGTACTTC.

The chain is built from TRBV19 and TRBJ1-5, with 9 bases identical to TRBD1. V trimming: 11 bases; J trimming: 6 bases; junction bases outside the gene matches: 14. Germline V gene lookup returns CDR1 LNHDA and CDR2 SQIVND (reference sequence). This CDR3 contains 15 residues. The CDR3 region has the DNA TGTGCCTGGGACAGGGTTTTTTTATTAATTCAGCCCCAGCATTTT. Its translation: CAWDRVFLLIQPQHF.

This chain links TRBV7-9 with TRBJ2-3; D is undetermined. V lost 2 bases to trimming and J lost 3 bases, with 9 bases between them. CDR1 and CDR2 (germline): SEHNR, FQNEAQ (reference sequence). The CDR3 runs 14 residues. Here the CDR3 reads CASSLLKETDTQYF. The CDR3 coding sequence is TGTGCCAGCAGCTTACTAAAGGAAACAGATACGCAGTATTTT.

The J gene is TRBJ2-2, the V gene TRBV9, with 15 nucleotides matching TRBD2. Trimming removed 2 bases from V and 6 bases from J; junction bases left unmatched: 2. The germline gives CDR1 SGDLS, CDR2 YYNGEE. The CDR3 is made up of 16 amino acids. DNA for the CDR3: TGTGCCAGCAGCGTCGGACTAGCGGGAGGGCCCGGGGAGCTGTTTTTT. Amino acids: CASSVGLAGGPGELFF.

The chain couples TRBV15 to TRBJ2-3; D is unclear. This CDR3 region has 13 residues. The germline CDR1 and CDR2 sequences are LNHNV and YYDKDF (reference sequence). V lost 8 bases and J 4 bases, leaving 13 bases between the germline ends. CDR3 nucleotide sequence: TGTGCCACCTCCCGGTCGGGCGCAGATACGCAGTATTTT. Its translation is CATSRSGADTQYF.

This clone was seen just once. The chain recombines TRBV5-4 with TRBJ2-7, with D possibly TRBD1 on 6 matching bases. V was clipped by 1 base and J by 2 bases, with 13 bases between them. This CDR3 comprises 15 residues. Per the germline V gene, CDR1 is SGHNT and CDR2 is YYREEE (reference sequence). The CDR3 nucleotides are TGTGCCAGCAGCTTGCCCCCAGGGGCTACCTACGAGCAGTACTTC. Its protein is CASSLPPGATYEQYF.

The chain uses TRBV6-6 and TRBJ1-5; D is possibly TRBD1 (6 bases). Germline V gene lookup returns CDR1 MNHNY and CDR2 SVGAGI (reference sequence). CDR3 length equals 16 residues. Trimming removed 6 bases from V and 0 bases from J, with 15 bases in between. CDR3 nucleotide sequence: TGTGCCAGCAGCCAGGACCAGGGGTATAGCAATCAGCCCCAGCATTTT. It codes for CASSQDQGYSNQPQHF.

This clone was observed once. The J gene is TRBJ2-7, the V gene TRBV28, with 12 nucleotides matching TRBD2. The germline gives CDR1 MDHEN, CDR2 SYDVKM. The CDR3 has 15 residues. With 5 bases clipped from V and 6 bases from J, the junction kept 8 bases outside the gene matches. The CDR3 DNA reads as TGTGCCAGCAGTCCACAGACTAGCGGGAGTCTCGAGCAGTACTTC. This translates into CASSPQTSGSLEQYF.

This clone was seen a single time. As DNA, the CDR3 is TGCGCCAGCAGCTTGGGAACGGGGCCCACCGGGGAGCTGTTTTTT. This translates into CASSLGTGPTGELFF. This chain connects TRBV5-1 to TRBJ2-2; D possibly uses TRBD1 or TRBD2 (5 bases each). The CDR3 extends over 15 amino acids. The V end was cut by 0 bases, the J end by 4 bases, with 10 bases between. Germline V gives CDR1 SGHRS, CDR2 YFSETQ.

This clone was observed a handful of times. This chain uses TRBV14 with TRBJ1-6; TRBD1 might be the D (5 bases). Germline V gene data show CDR1 as SGHDN and CDR2 as FVKESK. V was cut by 4 bases and J by 9 bases, with 10 bases left in between. The CDR3 totals 13 residues. CDR3 bases: TGTGCCAGCAGCCCGGGGGTTGGTTCACCCCTCCACTTT. Protein: CASSPGVGSPLHF.

The J gene is TRBJ2-7, the V gene TRBV5-1; D is uncertain. CDR3 length: 14 amino acids. Trimming took 0 bases from V and 5 from J, leaving 12 bases between them. CDR1 and CDR2 (germline): SGHRS, YFSETQ. The CDR3 nucleotides read TGCGCCAGCAGCTTGGAAGAGGCCATCCACGAGCAGTACTTC. Its translation is CASSLEEAIHEQYF.

In its sample, this clone was seen once. The chain joins TRBV29-1 to TRBJ2-1; 11 bases are shared with TRBD2. With V trimmed by 4 bases and J by 7 bases, 12 bases remained unmatched. CDR3 size: 16 residues. Germline V CDR1 and CDR2: SQVTM, ANQGSEA. The CDR3 loop reads CSVVPNLAGGRNEQFF. For the CDR3, the DNA is TGCAGCGTTGTACCGAACCTAGCGGGAGGTAGGAATGAGCAGTTCTTC.

V gene TRBV5-1 combines with J gene TRBJ2-1; D is unclear. Germline V gene lookup returns CDR1 SGHRS and CDR2 YFSETQ. V was pared by 0 bases and J by 8 bases, with 12 bases between. The CDR3 length is 14 residues. CDR3 in DNA: TGCGCCAGCAGCTTGGCCAAGTTGGGCGATGAGCAGTTCTTC. Its translation: CASSLAKLGDEQFF.

This clone was observed a single time. The chain links TRBV11-3 to TRBJ2-3; possibly TRBD2 for D (6 bases). V lost 4 bases, J lost 2 bases, and 10 bases lay in between. The germline V gene encodes CDR1 SGHNT and CDR2 YENEEA. The CDR3 extends over 14 amino acids. The CDR3 nucleotides are TGTGCCAGCAGCTGGGAGGCTGCCACAGATACGCAGTATTTT. It encodes CASSWEAATDTQYF.

J is TRBJ1-1 and V is TRBV11-2; a possible D gene is TRBD1 (5 bases). This CDR3 region has 15 residues. V lost 5 bases to trimming and J lost 3 bases, with 16 bases between them. Germline-derived CDR1 and CDR2 are SGHAT and FQNNGV. CDR3 protein: CASSLRGAGDTEAFF. For the CDR3, the DNA is TGTGCCAGCAGCCTCCGCGGGGCCGGGGACACTGAAGCTTTCTTT.

The rearrangement joins TRBV19 to TRBJ1-5; D uncertain. Germline V lookup: CDR1 LNHDA, CDR2 SQIVND (reference sequence). V was clipped by 10 bases and J by 7 bases, with 17 bases between them. The CDR3 length is 13 residues. The CDR3 DNA reads TGTGCCACCAAAACAGCGTCCGGCCAGCCCCAGCATTTT. This translates into CATKTASGQPQHF.